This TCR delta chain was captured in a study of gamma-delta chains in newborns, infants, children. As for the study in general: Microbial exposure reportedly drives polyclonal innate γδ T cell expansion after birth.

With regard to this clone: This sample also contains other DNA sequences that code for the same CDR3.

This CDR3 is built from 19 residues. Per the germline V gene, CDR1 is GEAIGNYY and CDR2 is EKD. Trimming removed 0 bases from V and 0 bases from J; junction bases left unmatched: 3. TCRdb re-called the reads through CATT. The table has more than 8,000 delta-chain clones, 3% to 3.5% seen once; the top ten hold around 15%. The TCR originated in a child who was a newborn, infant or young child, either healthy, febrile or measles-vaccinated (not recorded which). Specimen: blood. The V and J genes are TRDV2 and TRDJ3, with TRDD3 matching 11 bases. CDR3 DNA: TGTGCCTGTGACACCTGGGGGATACGTGGCTCCTGGGACACCCGACAGATGTTTTTC. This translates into CACDTWGIRGSWDTRQMFF.